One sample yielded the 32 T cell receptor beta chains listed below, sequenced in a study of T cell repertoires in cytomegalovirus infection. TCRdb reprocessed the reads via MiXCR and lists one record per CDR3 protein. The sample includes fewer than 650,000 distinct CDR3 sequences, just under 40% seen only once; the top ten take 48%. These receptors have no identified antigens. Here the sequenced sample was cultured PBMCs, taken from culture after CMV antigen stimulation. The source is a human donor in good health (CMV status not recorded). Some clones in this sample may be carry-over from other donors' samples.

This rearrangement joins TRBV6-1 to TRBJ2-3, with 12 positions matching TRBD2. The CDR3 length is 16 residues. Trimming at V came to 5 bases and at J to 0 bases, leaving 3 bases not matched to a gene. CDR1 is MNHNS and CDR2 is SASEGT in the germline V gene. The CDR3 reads CASSLTSGGSTDTQYF. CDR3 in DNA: TGTGCCAGCAGTCTTACTAGCGGGGGGAGCACAGATACGCAGTATTTT.

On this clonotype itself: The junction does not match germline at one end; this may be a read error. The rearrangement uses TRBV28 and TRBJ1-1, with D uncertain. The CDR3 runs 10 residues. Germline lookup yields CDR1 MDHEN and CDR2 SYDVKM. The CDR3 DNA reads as TGTGCCACCACTGGCCCTGACGCTTTCTTT. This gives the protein CATTGPDAFF.

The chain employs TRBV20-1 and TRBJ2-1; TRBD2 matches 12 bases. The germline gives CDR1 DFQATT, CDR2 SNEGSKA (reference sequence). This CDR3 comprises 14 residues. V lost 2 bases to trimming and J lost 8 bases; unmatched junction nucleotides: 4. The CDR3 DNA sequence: TGCAGTGCTAGATTGTCTAGCGGGGGGGATGAGCAGTTCTTC. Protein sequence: CSARLSSGGDEQFF.

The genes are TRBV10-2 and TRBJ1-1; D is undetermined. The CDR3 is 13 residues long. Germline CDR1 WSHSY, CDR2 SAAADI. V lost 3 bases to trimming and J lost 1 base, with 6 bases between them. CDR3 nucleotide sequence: TGCGCCAGCAGTGACATTTCGAACACTGAAGCTTTCTTT. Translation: CASSDISNTEAFF.

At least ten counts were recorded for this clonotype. The CDR3, as DNA: TGTGCCAGCAGCCCCTTTCAGTCTAGCGGGAGTCCCGAGCAGTACTTC. Its protein is CASSPFQSSGSPEQYF. V gene TRBV7-2 combines with J gene TRBJ2-7, with 10 positions matching TRBD2. With V trimmed by 5 bases and J by 6 bases, 13 bases remained unmatched. In germline, CDR1 is SGHTA, CDR2 FQGNSA. The CDR3 is 16 amino acids.

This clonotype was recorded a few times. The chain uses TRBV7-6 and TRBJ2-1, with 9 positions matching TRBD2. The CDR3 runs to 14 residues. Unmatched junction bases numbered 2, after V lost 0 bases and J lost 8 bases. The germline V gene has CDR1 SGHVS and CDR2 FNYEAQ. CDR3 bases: TGTGCCAGCAGCTTAGCGACTAGCGGACATGAGCAGTTCTTC. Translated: CASSLATSGHEQFF.

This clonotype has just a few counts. CDR3 coding DNA: TGTGCCAGCAGCCTCCTGGGGTCCGTGAACACTGAAGCTTTCTTT. Translating gives CASSLLGSVNTEAFF. J is TRBJ1-1 and V is TRBV14; D unresolved. V was shortened by 4 bases and J by 0 bases, with 12 bases between the two germline ends. The CDR3 extends over 15 amino acids. Germline CDR1 is SGHDN and CDR2 is FVKESK.

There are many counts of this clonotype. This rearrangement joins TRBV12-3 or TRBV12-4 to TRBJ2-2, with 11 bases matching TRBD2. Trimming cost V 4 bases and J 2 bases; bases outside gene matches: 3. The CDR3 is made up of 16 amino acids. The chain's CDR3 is CASSSGLAVNTGELFF. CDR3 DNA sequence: TGTGCCAGCAGTTCGGGACTAGCGGTTAACACCGGGGAGCTGTTTTTT.

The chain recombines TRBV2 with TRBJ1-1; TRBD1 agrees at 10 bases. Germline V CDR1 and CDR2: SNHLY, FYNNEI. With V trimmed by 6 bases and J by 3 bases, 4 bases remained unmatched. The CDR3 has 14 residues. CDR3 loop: CASRGQGFYTEAFF. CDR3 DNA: TGTGCCAGCAGGGGACAGGGGTTTTACACTGAAGCTTTCTTT. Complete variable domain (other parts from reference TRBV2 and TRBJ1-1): EPEVTQTPSHQVTQMGQEVILRCVPISNHLYFYWYRQILGQKVEFLVSFYNNEISEKSEIFDDQFSVERPDGSNFTLKIRSTKLEDSAMYFCASRGQGFYTEAFFGQGTRLTVV.

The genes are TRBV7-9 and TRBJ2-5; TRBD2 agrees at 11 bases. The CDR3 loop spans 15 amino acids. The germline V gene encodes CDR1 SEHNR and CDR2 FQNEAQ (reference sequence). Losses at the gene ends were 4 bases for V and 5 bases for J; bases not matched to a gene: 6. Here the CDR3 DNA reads TGTGCCAGCAGCTCAGATCTAGCGGGAGGCGAGACCCAGTACTTC. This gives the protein CASSSDLAGGETQYF.

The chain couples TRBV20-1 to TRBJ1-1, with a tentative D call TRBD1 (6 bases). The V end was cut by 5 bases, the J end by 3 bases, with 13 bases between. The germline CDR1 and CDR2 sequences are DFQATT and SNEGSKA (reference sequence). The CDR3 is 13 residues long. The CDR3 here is CSAQQGLDTEAFF. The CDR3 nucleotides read TGCAGTGCTCAACAGGGTCTGGACACTGAAGCTTTCTTT.

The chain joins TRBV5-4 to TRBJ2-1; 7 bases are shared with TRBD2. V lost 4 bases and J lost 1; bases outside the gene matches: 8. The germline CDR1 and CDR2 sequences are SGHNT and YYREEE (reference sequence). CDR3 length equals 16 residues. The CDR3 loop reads CASSRYSGASYNEQFF. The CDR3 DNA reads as TGTGCCAGCAGCCGGTACAGCGGGGCTTCCTACAATGAGCAGTTCTTC.

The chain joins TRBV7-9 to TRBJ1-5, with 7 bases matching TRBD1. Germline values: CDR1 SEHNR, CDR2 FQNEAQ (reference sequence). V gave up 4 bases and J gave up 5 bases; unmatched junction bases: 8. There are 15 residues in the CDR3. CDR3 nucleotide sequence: TGTGCCAGCAGCTCCGCCGGGACAGCCGATCAGCCCCAGCATTTT. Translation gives CASSSAGTADQPQHF.

CDR3 in DNA: TGTGCCAGCAGTGGGCGGACTAGCGGGAGGGCCTTAAACACCGGGGAGCTGTTTTTT. This gives the protein CASSGRTSGRALNTGELFF. This chain connects TRBV6-8 to TRBJ2-2; 15 bases line up with TRBD2. CDR1 is MNHGY and CDR2 is SAAAGT in the germline V gene. The CDR3 totals 19 residues. The V and J ends lost 5 bases and 2 bases, in that order; junction bases with no gene match: 9.

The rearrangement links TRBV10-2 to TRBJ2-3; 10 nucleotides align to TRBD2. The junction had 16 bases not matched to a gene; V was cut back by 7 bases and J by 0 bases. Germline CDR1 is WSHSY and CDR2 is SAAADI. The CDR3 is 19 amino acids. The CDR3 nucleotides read TGCGCCAGCATTCTAGAGGGGAATGTGACTAGCGGGAGCACAGATACGCAGTATTTT. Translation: CASILEGNVTSGSTDTQYF.

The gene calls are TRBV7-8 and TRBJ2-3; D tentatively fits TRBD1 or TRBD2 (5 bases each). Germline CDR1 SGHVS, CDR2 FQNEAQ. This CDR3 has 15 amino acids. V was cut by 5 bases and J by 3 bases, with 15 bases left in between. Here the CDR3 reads CASSGAGSWTDTQYF. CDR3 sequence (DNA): TGTGCCAGCAGCGGGGCAGGGAGCTGGACAGATACGCAGTATTTT.

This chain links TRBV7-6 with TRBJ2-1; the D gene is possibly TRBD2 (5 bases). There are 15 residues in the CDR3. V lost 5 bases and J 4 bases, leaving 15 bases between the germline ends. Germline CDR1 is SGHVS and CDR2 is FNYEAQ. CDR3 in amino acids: CASSPGIRTYNEQFF. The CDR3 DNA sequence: TGTGCCAGCAGCCCAGGTATAAGGACTTACAATGAGCAGTTCTTC.

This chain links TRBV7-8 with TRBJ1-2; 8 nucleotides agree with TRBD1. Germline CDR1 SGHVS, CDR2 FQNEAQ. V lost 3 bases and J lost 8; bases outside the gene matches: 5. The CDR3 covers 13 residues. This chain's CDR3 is CASSFLDRGGYTF. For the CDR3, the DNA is TGTGCCAGCAGCTTCTTAGACAGGGGAGGCTACACCTTC.

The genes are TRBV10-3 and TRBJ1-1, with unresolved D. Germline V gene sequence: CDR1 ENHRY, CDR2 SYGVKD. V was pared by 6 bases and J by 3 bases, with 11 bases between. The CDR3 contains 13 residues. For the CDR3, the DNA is TGTGCCATCAGCTTAAATGTGGACACTGAAGCTTTCTTT. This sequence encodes CAISLNVDTEAFF.

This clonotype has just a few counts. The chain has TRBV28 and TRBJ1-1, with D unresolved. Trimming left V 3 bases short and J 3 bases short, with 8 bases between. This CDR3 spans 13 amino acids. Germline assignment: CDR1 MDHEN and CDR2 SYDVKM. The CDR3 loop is CASSFGSDTEAFF. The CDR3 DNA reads TGTGCCAGCAGTTTTGGGTCGGACACTGAAGCTTTCTTT.

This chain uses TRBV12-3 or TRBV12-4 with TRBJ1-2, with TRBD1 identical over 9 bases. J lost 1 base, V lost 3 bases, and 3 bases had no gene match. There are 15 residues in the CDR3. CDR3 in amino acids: CASSFMTGGNYGYTF. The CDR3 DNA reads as TGTGCCAGCAGTTTTATGACAGGGGGTAACTATGGCTACACCTTC.

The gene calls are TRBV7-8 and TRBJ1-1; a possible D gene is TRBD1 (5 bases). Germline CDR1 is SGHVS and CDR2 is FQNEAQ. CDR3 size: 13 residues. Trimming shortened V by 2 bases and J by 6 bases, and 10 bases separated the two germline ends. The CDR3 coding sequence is TGTGCCAGCAGCTTAATCGACAGAGCTGAAGCTTTCTTT. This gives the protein CASSLIDRAEAFF.

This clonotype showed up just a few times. The CDR3 DNA follows: TGTGCCAGCAGCTTAACAGCGGGGAAGGGTATATCTCCTAGGAATGAGCAGTTCTTC. Its translation is CASSLTAGKGISPRNEQFF. The chain is built from TRBV7-6 and TRBJ2-1; 7 bases agree with TRBD2. The V gene's germline CDR1 is SGHVS and CDR2 FNYEAQ. The V and J ends lost 2 bases and 7 bases, in that order; junction bases with no gene match: 20. The CDR3 consists of 19 residues.

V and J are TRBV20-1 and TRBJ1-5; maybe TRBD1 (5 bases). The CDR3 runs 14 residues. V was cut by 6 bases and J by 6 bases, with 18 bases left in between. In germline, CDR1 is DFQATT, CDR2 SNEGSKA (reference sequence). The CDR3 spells CSAGGGRVGQPQHF. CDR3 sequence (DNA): TGCAGTGCAGGCGGTGGCAGGGTGGGTCAGCCCCAGCATTTT.

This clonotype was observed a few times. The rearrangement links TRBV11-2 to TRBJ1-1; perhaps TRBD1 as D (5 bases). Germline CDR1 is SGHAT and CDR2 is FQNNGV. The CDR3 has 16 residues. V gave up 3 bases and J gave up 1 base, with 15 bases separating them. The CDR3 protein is CASSFGTLGGNTEAFF. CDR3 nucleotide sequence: TGTGCCAGCAGCTTCGGGACCTTAGGAGGGAACACTGAAGCTTTCTTT. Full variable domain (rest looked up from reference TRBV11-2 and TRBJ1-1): EAGVAQSPRYKIIEKRQSVAFWCNPISGHATLYWYQQILGQGPKLLIQFQNNGVVDDSQLPKDRFSAERLKGVDSTLKIQPAKLEDSAVYLCASSFGTLGGNTEAFFGQGTRLTVV.

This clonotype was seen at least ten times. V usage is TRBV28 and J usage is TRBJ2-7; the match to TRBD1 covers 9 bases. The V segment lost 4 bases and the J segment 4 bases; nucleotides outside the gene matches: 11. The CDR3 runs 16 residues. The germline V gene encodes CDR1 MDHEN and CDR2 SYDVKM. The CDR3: CASSSTGTGNAYEQYF. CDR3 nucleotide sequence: TGTGCCAGCAGTTCAACCGGGACAGGGAACGCGTACGAGCAGTACTTC. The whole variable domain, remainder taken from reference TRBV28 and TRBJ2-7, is DVKVTQSSRYLVKRTGEKVFLECVQDMDHENMFWYRQDPGLGLRLIYFSYDVKMKEKGDIPEGYSVSREKKERFSLILESASTNQTSMYLCASSSTGTGNAYEQYFGPGTRLTVT.

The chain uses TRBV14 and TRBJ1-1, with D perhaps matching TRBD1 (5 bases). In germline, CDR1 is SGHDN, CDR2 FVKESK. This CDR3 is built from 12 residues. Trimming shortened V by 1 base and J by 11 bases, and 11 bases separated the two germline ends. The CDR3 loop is CASSQGGDSAFF. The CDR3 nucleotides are TGTGCCAGCAGCCAAGGAGGCGACAGCGCTTTCTTT.

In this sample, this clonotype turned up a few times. Here the CDR3 reads CASSGDRVARYNSPLHF. Here the CDR3 DNA reads TGTGCCAGCAGTGGGGACAGGGTCGCCCGCTATAATTCACCCCTCCACTTT. The V and J genes are TRBV6-6 and TRBJ1-6; the match to TRBD1 covers 9 bases. This CDR3 is 17 amino acids long. The germline V gene encodes CDR1 MNHNY and CDR2 SVGAGI (reference sequence). V shed 5 bases and J 3 bases; nucleotides not matched to a gene: 8.

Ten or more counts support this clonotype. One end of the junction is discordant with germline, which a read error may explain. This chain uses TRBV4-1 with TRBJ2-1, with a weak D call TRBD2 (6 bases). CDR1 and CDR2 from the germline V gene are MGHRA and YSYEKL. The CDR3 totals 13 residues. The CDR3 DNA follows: TGTGCCAGCAGCCAGGGACTCTACAATGAGCAGTTCTTC. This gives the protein CASSQGLYNEQFF.

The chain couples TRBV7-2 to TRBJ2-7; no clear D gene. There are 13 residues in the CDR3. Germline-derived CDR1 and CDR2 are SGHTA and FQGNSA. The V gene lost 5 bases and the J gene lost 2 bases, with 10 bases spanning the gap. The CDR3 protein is CASSINQPYEQYF. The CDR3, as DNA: TGTGCCAGCAGCATAAATCAGCCCTACGAGCAGTACTTC.

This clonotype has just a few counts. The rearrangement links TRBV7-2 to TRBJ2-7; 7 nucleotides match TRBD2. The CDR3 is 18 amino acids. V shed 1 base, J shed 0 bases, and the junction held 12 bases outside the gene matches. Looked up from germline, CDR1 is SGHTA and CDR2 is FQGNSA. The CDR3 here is CASSLVWGGGTSSYEQYF. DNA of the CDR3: TGTGCCAGCAGCTTAGTATGGGGCGGGGGAACGAGCTCCTACGAGCAGTACTTC.

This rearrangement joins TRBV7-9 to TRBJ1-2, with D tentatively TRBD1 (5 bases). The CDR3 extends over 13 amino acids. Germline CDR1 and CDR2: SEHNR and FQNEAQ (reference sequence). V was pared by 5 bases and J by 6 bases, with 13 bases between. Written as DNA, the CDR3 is TGTGCCAGCAGCACCGGGGGAGGGAATGGCTACACCTTC. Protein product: CASSTGGGNGYTF.